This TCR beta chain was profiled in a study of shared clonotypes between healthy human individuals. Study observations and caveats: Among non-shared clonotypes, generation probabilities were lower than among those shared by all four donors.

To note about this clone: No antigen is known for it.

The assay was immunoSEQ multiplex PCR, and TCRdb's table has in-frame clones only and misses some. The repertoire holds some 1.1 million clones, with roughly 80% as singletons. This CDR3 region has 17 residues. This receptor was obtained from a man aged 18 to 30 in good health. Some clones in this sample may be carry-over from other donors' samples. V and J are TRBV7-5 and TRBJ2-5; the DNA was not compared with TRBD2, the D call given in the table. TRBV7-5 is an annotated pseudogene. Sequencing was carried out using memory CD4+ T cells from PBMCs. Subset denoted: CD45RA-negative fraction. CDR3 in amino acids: CVRSLGASGVYQETQYF. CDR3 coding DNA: TGTGTCAGAAGCTTAGGGGCTAGCGGAGTGTACCAAGAGACCCAGTACTTC.